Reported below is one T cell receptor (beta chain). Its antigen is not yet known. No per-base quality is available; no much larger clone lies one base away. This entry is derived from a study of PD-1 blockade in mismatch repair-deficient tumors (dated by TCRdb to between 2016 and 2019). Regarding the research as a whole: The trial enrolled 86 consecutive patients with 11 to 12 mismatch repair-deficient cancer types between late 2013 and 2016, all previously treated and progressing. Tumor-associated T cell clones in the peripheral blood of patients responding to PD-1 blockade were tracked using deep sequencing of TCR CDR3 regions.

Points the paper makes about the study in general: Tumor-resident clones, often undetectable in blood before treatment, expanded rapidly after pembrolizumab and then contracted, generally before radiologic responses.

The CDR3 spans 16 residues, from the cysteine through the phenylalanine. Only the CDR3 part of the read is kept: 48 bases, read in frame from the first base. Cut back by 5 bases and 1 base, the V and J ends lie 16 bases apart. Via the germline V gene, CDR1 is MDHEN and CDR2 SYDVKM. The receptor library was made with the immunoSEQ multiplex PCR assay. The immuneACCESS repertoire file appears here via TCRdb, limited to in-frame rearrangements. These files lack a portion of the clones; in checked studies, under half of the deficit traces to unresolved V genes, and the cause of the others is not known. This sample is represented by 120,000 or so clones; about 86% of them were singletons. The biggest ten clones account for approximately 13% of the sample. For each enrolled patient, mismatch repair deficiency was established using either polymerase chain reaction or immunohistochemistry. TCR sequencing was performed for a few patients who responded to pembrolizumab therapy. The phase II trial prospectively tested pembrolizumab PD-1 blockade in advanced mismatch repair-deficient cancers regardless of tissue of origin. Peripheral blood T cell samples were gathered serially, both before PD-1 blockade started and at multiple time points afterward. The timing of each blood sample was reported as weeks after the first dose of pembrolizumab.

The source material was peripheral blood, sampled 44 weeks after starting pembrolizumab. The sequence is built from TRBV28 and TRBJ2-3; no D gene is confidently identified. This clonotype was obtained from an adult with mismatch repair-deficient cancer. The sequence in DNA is TGTGCCAGCAGTCCTGAGGTGGTGCCTGGCACAGATACGCAGTATTTT. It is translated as CASSPEVVPGTDTQYF.